The sequence of this T cell receptor (beta chain) was determined in a study of tumor-infiltrating lymphocytes in primary liver carcinoma. Study-wide context: All patients, whether men or women, fell within 30 to 69 years of age.

Starting material of 500 ng total RNA yielded TCR beta cDNA via a constant-region primer. ARM-PCR was slightly modified, and three nested multiplex PCR rounds with it gave rise to the TCR beta libraries. A C-beta reverse primer and TRBV1-TRBV30 forward primers served in each of the first two PCR rounds, at 9 to 10 cycles apiece. TCRdb re-analysed the multiplex PCR reads in MiXCR, keeping a single row per CDR3 protein. The sample holds roughly 80,000 distinct CDR3 sequences; 69% are singletons and the top ten take around 24%. This clonotype was recorded only once. Its antigen is not identified. Taking about 18-32 mg of unsorted bulk tissue, the authors co-extracted RNA and DNA. Surgical resection was used to treat these primary liver carcinoma patients. Overall study findings and caveats: The study found tumor-adjacent and tumor-blood pairs overlapped less than tumor region pairs.

Germline V gives CDR1 GTSNPN, CDR2 SVGIG (reference sequence). The CDR3 contains 12 residues. The source material was tumor-adjacent normal liver tissue. This sequence was found in a man in his forties or fifties with primary liver carcinoma and hepatitis B virus infection. The gene calls are TRBV30 and TRBJ1-4; D is possibly TRBD1 (6 bases). The CDR3: CNCQDRNEKLFF. CDR3 DNA: TGTAACTGTCAGGACAGAAATGAAAAACTGTTTTTT.